The clone carrying this T cell receptor (beta chain) has just one count. This specimen belongs to a study of blood T cell repertoires in COVID-19. As processed by the authors: Amplified reference gene primers provided the basis for estimating nucleated cell counts. Measured with immunoSEQ multiplex PCR; TCRdb has only the in-frame clones, and not every one. For V, J and clone size, that table is used; D and trimming come from the DNA. Here the sample spans approximately 45,000 clones, around nine tenths being singletons. Germline V lookup: CDR1 LNHDA, CDR2 SQIVND (reference sequence). V was pared by 6 bases and J by 4 bases, with 9 bases between. The CDR3 has 12 residues.

Sequencing was done on a sample of peripheral blood. V and J are TRBV19 and TRBJ1-1, with D possibly TRBD1 on 5 matching bases. This sequence was found in a man aged 65-85 years with acute or convalescent COVID-19. CDR3 in amino acids: CASRSGFTEAFF. The CDR3 DNA sequence: TGTGCCAGTAGGTCAGGGTTCACTGAAGCTTTCTTT. Full variable domain (outside the CDR3, taken from reference TRBV19 and TRBJ1-1): DGGITQSPKYLFRKEGQNVTLSCEQNLNHDAMYWYRQDPGQGLRLIYYSQIVNDFQKGDIAEGYSVSREKKESFPLTVTSAQKNPTAFYLCASRSGFTEAFFGQGTRLTVV.